These 15 T cell receptor beta chains came from one sample sequenced in a study of T-cell reconstitution after alpha-beta-depleted transplantation in children. Using unique molecular identifiers, the investigators prepared the TCRbeta library. Via MiXCR, TCRdb re-called the PCR reads, giving one row per CDR3 protein. The repertoire holds approximately 85,000 distinct CDR3 sequences, with about 16% as singletons. Sequencing was performed on PBMCs, mostly from graft donor cells, taken 180 days after TCRalphabeta/CD19-depleted stem cell transplant. The receptors shown here come from a male patient aged 2 to 10 who had a stem cell transplant for acute lymphoblastic leukemia, so the T cells may come from the graft donor.

Concerning this clonotype: The CDR3 does not close with the conserved phenylalanine or tryptophan, likely indicating a read error. V is TRBV9 and J is TRBJ1-3, with 8 bases fitting TRBD1. With V trimmed by 2 bases and J by 0 bases, 4 bases remained unmatched. The CDR3 totals 16 residues. Germline V CDR1 and CDR2: SGDLS, YYNGEE. The CDR3, as DNA: TGTGCCAGCAGCGTGACAGGGGCCCTCTCTGGAAACACCATATATTCT. This sequence encodes CASSVTGALSGNTIYS.

Written as DNA, the CDR3 is TGTGCCAGCACTCCGGGGGATAGAGACACCGGGGAGCTGTTTTTT. This sequence encodes CASTPGDRDTGELFF. The rearrangement links TRBV12-3 or TRBV12-4 to TRBJ2-2; TRBD2 is a possible D gene (6 bases). The CDR3 totals 15 residues. The V gene lost 7 bases and the J gene lost 3 bases, with 15 bases spanning the gap.

The CDR3 DNA reads as TGCAGTGCTAGAGATTTAGGGGACGGCTACAATGAGCAGTTCTTC. Its translation is CSARDLGDGYNEQFF. V is TRBV20-1 and J is TRBJ2-1, with D perhaps TRBD1 or TRBD2 (5 bases each). V lost 0 bases and J lost 3, with 12 bases in between. In germline, CDR1 is DFQATT, CDR2 SNEGSKA (reference sequence). This CDR3 contains 15 residues.

The chain is built from TRBV7-2 and TRBJ2-7; no clear D gene. Trimming removed 2 bases at V and 3 bases at J, with 14 bases between. This CDR3 is built from 15 residues. Germline V lookup: CDR1 SGHTA, CDR2 FQGNSA. CDR3 in DNA: TGTGCCAGCAGCTTACCCCCTCTACAGATCTACGAGCAGTACTTC. It yields the protein CASSLPPLQIYEQYF.

This clonotype was counted only a few times. The chain links TRBV5-1 to TRBJ1-5, with D uncertain. The CDR3 contains 15 residues. Germline V gene data show CDR1 as SGHRS and CDR2 as YFSETQ. The ends were cut back, 4 bases at V and 4 bases at J, with 15 bases in the middle. The chain's CDR3 is CASSVGFPPNQPQHF. CDR3 nucleotides: TGCGCCAGCAGCGTAGGGTTCCCCCCGAATCAGCCCCAGCATTTT.

This clonotype was seen many times. CDR3 DNA: TGTGCCAGCAGCTTACAGGGGGCGCGGGGCTATGGCTACACCTTC. Protein product: CASSLQGARGYGYTF. This sequence joins TRBV7-2 and TRBJ1-2; TRBD1 agrees at 8 bases. V dropped 2 bases and J dropped 4; count of bases not matched to a gene: 6. Germline lookup yields CDR1 SGHTA and CDR2 FQGNSA. CDR3 size: 15 residues.

This chain connects TRBV20-1 to TRBJ2-7; 8 bases align to TRBD1. Trimming at V came to 5 bases and at J to 6 bases, leaving 24 bases not matched to a gene. The CDR3 totals 18 residues. Per germline, CDR1 DFQATT and CDR2 SNEGSKA (reference sequence). The CDR3 DNA follows: TGCAGTGCTGCCCTCCGGGGGTCGGACAGGGTAAGACTGGGCGAGCAGTACTTC. It translates to CSAALRGSDRVRLGEQYF.

The chain couples TRBV27 to TRBJ1-6; no firm D call. V was shortened by 3 bases and J by 7 bases, with 4 bases between the two germline ends. The CDR3 sequence is 12 residues long. CDR1 is MNHEY and CDR2 is SMNVEV in the germline V gene (reference sequence). The CDR3, as DNA: TGTGCCAGCAGTTTTGGAAATTCACCCCTCCACTTT. Its translation: CASSFGNSPLHF.

V gene TRBV7-6 combines with J gene TRBJ2-5, with D possibly being TRBD2 (5 bases). The CDR3 contains 15 residues. Germline V CDR1 and CDR2: SGHVS, FNYEAQ. V was shortened by 3 bases and J by 1 base, with 12 bases between the two germline ends. CDR3 sequence: CASSLVPGSQETQYF. CDR3 nucleotide sequence: TGTGCCAGCAGCTTGGTTCCGGGGTCCCAAGAGACCCAGTACTTC.

This clonotype was seen ten or more times. This chain links TRBV27 with TRBJ2-1; 14 bases agree with TRBD2. The germline V gene has CDR1 MNHEY and CDR2 SMNVEV (reference sequence). The CDR3 is made up of 18 amino acids. Trimming cost V 2 bases and J 10 bases; bases outside gene matches: 13. CDR3 bases: TGTGCCAGCAGTTTAACCCGCCCGACTAGCGGGGGGGCACGGGAGCAGTTCTTC. Translated, it gives CASSLTRPTSGGAREQFF.

In regard to this clonotype: Without the conserved terminal phenylalanine or tryptophan, this CDR3 likely stems from a read error. The chain combines TRBV12-3 or TRBV12-4 with TRBJ2-7; 9 positions match TRBD1. The CDR3 covers 12 residues. The junction had 0 bases not matched to a gene; V was cut back by 6 bases and J by 3 bases. The CDR3 region has the DNA TGTGCCAGCAGGACAGGGGGCTACGAGCAGTACTTG. Its protein is CASRTGGYEQYL.

This clonotype occurred a few times. The V call is TRBV11-2, the J call TRBJ2-3, with D unresolved. This CDR3 comprises 12 residues. In germline, CDR1 is SGHAT, CDR2 FQNNGV. V was trimmed by 5 bases and J by 6 bases, leaving 9 bases between them. The CDR3 protein is CASSPSGDTQYF. Written as DNA, the CDR3 is TGTGCCAGCAGCCCCTCCGGGGATACGCAGTATTTT.

This clonotype was counted only a few times. V and J are TRBV25-1 and TRBJ1-1; D gene unclear. The V end lost 3 bases, the J end lost 10 bases, and 9 bases lay between the germline ends. The V gene's germline CDR1 is MGHDK and CDR2 SYGVNS. CDR3 length: 11 residues. DNA for the CDR3: TGTGCCAGCAGTGAGGGGTTTAGAGCTTTCTTT. Translating it yields CASSEGFRAFF.

This clonotype was counted at least ten times. CDR3 bases: TGTGCCAGCAGCCAAGCGGACAGGGAGAACTATGGCTACACCTTC. Protein: CASSQADRENYGYTF. The chain uses TRBV3-1 and TRBJ1-2; 8 nucleotides line up with TRBD1. The V and J ends lost 1 base and 2 bases, in that order; junction bases with no gene match: 3. From germline, CDR1 is LGHDT and CDR2 YNNKEL (reference sequence). This CDR3 comprises 15 residues.

The rearrangement joins TRBV6-1 to TRBJ1-1; no clear D gene. Trimming stripped 9 bases from V and 3 bases from J, with 11 bases between. The CDR3 has 12 residues. Germline CDR1 and CDR2: MNHNS and SASEGT. CDR3 nucleotide sequence: TGTGCCAGTAGGGCGGAAGACACTGAAGCTTTCTTT. Translated, it gives CASRAEDTEAFF.